Presented here are 10 T cell receptor beta chains from one specimen sequenced in a study of regulatory T cells in long-lasting Graves disease. With iRepertoire HTBI primers and Arm-PCR of CDR3 regions, TCR beta libraries were built. TCRdb reprocessed the multiplex PCR reads via MiXCR and lists one record per CDR3 protein. This table holds a few hundred thousand distinct CDR3 sequences, over 12% found once. This sample's time point: newly diagnosed GD, antithyroid drugs for less than 3 months. PBMC RNA was the source of the TCR library. Another study also made use of these data, one on T cells in Graves' hyperthyroidism and ophthalmopathy.

Sample: peripheral blood mononuclear cells (PBMCs), taken at new diagnosis, from a patient treated with antithyroid drugs. Receptors were obtained from a woman aged 40-49 years with Graves disease.

This clonotype was seen a handful of times. V gene TRBV15 combines with J gene TRBJ1-3, with D possibly TRBD1 on 5 matching bases. Per the germline V gene, CDR1 is LNHNV and CDR2 is YYDKDF (reference sequence). Trimming left V 4 bases short and J 0 bases short, with 7 bases between. The CDR3 extends over 14 amino acids. CDR3 sequence: CATSTDSSGNTIYF. The CDR3 DNA follows: TGTGCCACCAGCACAGACAGCTCTGGAAACACCATATATTTT.

This clonotype was observed a few times. The V and J genes are TRBV29-1 and TRBJ1-4; D possibly corresponds to TRBD1 (6 bases). Germline-derived CDR1 and CDR2 are SQVTM and ANQGSEA. V was cut by 4 bases and J by 0 bases, with 9 bases left in between. The CDR3 runs to 14 residues. The CDR3 DNA reads TGCAGCGTTGGGCAGGGGACAACTAATGAAAAACTGTTTTTT. This gives the protein CSVGQGTTNEKLFF.

This clonotype has more than one count but fewer than ten. This may be a read error, as it is one base from a much larger clone. The V gene is TRBV27, the J gene TRBJ1-5, with D possibly matching TRBD1 (5 bases). The CDR3 loop spans 14 amino acids. CDR1 is MNHEY, CDR2 SMNVEV, per germline (reference sequence). CDR3 sequence: CAGSFQGTNQPQHF. CDR3 nucleotide sequence: TGTGCCGGCAGTTTCCAGGGCACCAATCAGCCCCAGCATTTT.

In this sample, this clonotype turned up many times. The chain has TRBV7-8 and TRBJ2-7; D is perhaps TRBD2 (5 bases). The CDR3 runs to 17 residues. CDR1 and CDR2 (germline): SGHVS, FQNEAQ. Trimming cost V 5 bases and J 7 bases, with 27 bases left between them. The CDR3 sequence is CASSTSLLLVLPGEQYF. The CDR3 DNA is TGTGCCAGCAGCACTAGTCTCCTCCTAGTCCTCCCTGGGGAGCAGTACTTC.

This clonotype was recorded at least ten times. The chain employs TRBV9 and TRBJ2-1; no clear D gene. V lost 2 bases, J lost 4 bases, and 16 bases lay in between. Germline V gene lookup returns CDR1 SGDLS and CDR2 YYNGEE. The CDR3 consists of 16 residues. CDR3 DNA: TGTGCCAGCAGCGTCCGTAGTGGACGCAGTTACAATGAGCAGTTCTTC. Encoded protein: CASSVRSGRSYNEQFF.

For this clonotype: This likely stems from a read error, as it lies one base from a far larger clone. The chain employs TRBV7-3 and TRBJ2-2; 8 nucleotides match TRBD2. This CDR3 contains 15 residues. Germline CDR1 reads SGHTA; CDR2 reads FQGTGA. The CDR3: CPSSPSGRNTGELFF. The CDR3 coding sequence is TGTCCCAGCAGCCCCAGCGGGAGAAACACCGGGGAGCTGTTTTTT.

This clonotype has only a few counts. The rearrangement uses TRBV20-1 and TRBJ2-1, with 7 bases aligning to TRBD2. The CDR3 runs to 14 residues. The V gene's germline CDR1 is DFQATT and CDR2 SNEGSKA (reference sequence). The ends lost 1 base at V and 3 bases at J; junction bases unmatched: 3. CDR3 bases: TGCAGTGCTAGAGGACTAGCTGACTACAATGAGCAGTTCTTC. This gives the protein CSARGLADYNEQFF.

This rearrangement joins TRBV7-2 to TRBJ2-4, with a weak D call TRBD1 (6 bases). V shed 4 bases and J shed 9 bases, with 13 bases lying between them. CDR3 size: 13 residues. Germline assignment: CDR1 SGHTA and CDR2 FQGNSA. The CDR3 DNA sequence: TGTGCCAGCAGCTCAGGGGCCTGGAGCATTCAGTACTTC. Amino acid sequence: CASSSGAWSIQYF.

This clonotype was counted many times. The genes are TRBV12-3 or TRBV12-4 and TRBJ2-3; TRBD2 might be the D (5 bases). The CDR3 sequence is 12 residues long. The V end was cut by 10 bases, the J end by 1 base, with 9 bases between. The CDR3, as DNA: TGTGCCACCAAACTAGGCACAGATACGCAGTATTTT. Translating it yields CATKLGTDTQYF.

This clonotype was observed a few times. The chain recombines TRBV7-8 with TRBJ2-7; 10 bases map to TRBD1. Looked up from germline, CDR1 is SGHVS and CDR2 is FQNEAQ. The CDR3 runs to 14 residues. After removal of 4 bases from V and 5 bases from J, the junction contained 5 bases not matched to a gene. The CDR3 bases are TGTGCCAGCAGCTCGGACAGGGGGTTGGACGAGCAGTACTTC. Amino acids: CASSSDRGLDEQYF.